This TCR beta chain originates from a study of OX40 agonist ivuxolimab in advanced cancers. Study context: Across the patients, intravenous ivuxolimab was delivered every 2 weeks at 0.01 to 10 mg/kg. Roughly two fifths of patients had received prior checkpoint inhibitor therapy. Study-wide points: Averaging showed that CD8+ T cells had more expanded clones than CD4+ did.

Method: immunoSEQ multiplex PCR; TCRdb's copy keeps in-frame clones and lacks some. The data contain more than 60,000 clones, 87% of them singletons. The V and J ends lost 5 bases and 0 bases respectively, with 17 bases between them. CDR1 is LNHDA and CDR2 is SQIVND in the germline V gene (reference sequence). The CDR3 consists of 17 residues. Comments on this clone: Its target is not known.

Excluded were patients having autoimmune disease history or systemic immunosuppression. The chain joins TRBV19 to TRBJ2-1, with D perhaps matching TRBD2 (6 bases). Here the sequenced sample was CD4+ or CD8+ T cells sorted from blood, taken in a trial of the OX40 agonist ivuxolimab. The sequence derives from an adult with an advanced solid tumor such as melanoma, head and neck, liver or kidney cancer. CDR3 loop: CASSPELAQISYNEQFF. CDR3 nucleotide sequence: TGTGCCAGTAGTCCCGAACTAGCCCAGATCTCCTACAATGAGCAGTTCTTC.